These 5 T cell receptor beta chains share one sample of origin, sequenced in a study of cytomegalovirus exposure and HLA in healthy donors. It was with 60 Vbeta and 13 Jbeta primers that the PCR ran. Data came from immunoSEQ multiplex PCR; TCRdb stores just in-frame clones and leaves some out. The sample shows 150,000 to 200,000 clones, roughly 80% of them seen only once. What was sequenced was PBMCs. These receptors all come from a man aged 50-59 years in good health and CMV-seropositive.

V usage is TRBV9 and J usage is TRBJ2-3, with TRBD1 matching 8 bases. Germline values: CDR1 SGDLS, CDR2 YYNGEE. CDR3 length: 15 amino acids. The junction had 8 bases not matched to a gene; V was cut back by 4 bases and J by 4 bases. The CDR3 DNA follows: TGTGCCAGCAGCACTGGACAGGGTAGGGCAGATACGCAGTATTTT. Amino acids: CASSTGQGRADTQYF.

V is TRBV27 and J is TRBJ1-1, with D possibly being TRBD1 (6 bases). V lost 9 bases to trimming and J lost 0 bases, with 11 bases between them. The CDR3 length is 13 residues. Germline V gene data show CDR1 as MNHEY and CDR2 as SMNVEV (reference sequence). CDR3 nucleotide sequence: TGTGCCAGAGAGACAGGATTGAACACTGAAGCTTTCTTT. Translating gives CARETGLNTEAFF.

This clone was recorded once. The chain links TRBV4-1 to TRBJ2-7, with 9 bases aligning to TRBD1. Germline CDR1 MGHRA, CDR2 YSYEKL. With 3 bases clipped from V and 1 base from J, the junction kept 4 bases outside the gene matches. This CDR3 has 15 amino acids. CDR3 residues: CASSHSGQGSYEQYF. The DNA for the CDR3 is TGCGCCAGCAGCCACTCGGGACAGGGTTCCTACGAGCAGTACTTC.

The V call is TRBV2, the J call TRBJ2-7; a weak D match, TRBD2 (6 bases). Germline CDR1 and CDR2: SNHLY and FYNNEI. CDR3 length: 13 amino acids. V shed 6 bases and J shed 9 bases, with 18 bases lying between them. CDR3 sequence reads: CASREGLSPGQYF. CDR3 bases: TGTGCCAGCAGGGAGGGATTGTCTCCCGGGCAGTACTTC. Based on the CDR3 plus reference TRBV2 and TRBJ2-7, the full variable domain is EPEVTQTPSHQVTQMGQEVILRCVPISNHLYFYWYRQILGQKVEFLVSFYNNEISEKSEIFDDQFSVERPDGSNFTLKIRSTKLEDSAMYFCASREGLSPGQYFGPGTRLTVT.

V is TRBV4-1 and J is TRBJ2-7, with 9 positions matching TRBD1. CDR3 length equals 15 residues. Germline V CDR1 and CDR2: MGHRA, YSYEKL. The V and J ends lost 5 bases and 4 bases, in that order; junction bases with no gene match: 9. Written as DNA, the CDR3 is TGCGCCAGCAGCTCCGGGACAGGGCTTCATTACGAGCAGTACTTC. Translated, it gives CASSSGTGLHYEQYF.